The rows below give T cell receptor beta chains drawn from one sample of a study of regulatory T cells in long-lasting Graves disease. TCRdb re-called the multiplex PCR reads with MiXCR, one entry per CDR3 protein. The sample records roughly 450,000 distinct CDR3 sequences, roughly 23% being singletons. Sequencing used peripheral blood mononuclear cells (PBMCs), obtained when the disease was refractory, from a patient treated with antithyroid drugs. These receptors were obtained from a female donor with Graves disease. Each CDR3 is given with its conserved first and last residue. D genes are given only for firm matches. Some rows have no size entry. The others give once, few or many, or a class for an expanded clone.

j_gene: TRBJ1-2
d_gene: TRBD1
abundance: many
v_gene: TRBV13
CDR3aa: CASSQGASYGYTF
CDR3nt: TGTGCCAGCTCACAGGGGGCGAGCTATGGCTACACCTTC

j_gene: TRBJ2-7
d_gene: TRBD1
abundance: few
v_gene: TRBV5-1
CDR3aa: CASSKTGDWPSYEQYF
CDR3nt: TGCGCCAGCAGCAAGACAGGGGATTGGCCTTCCTACGAGCAGTACTTC

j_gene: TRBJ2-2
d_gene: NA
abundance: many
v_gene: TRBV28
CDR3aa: CASASAGANTGELFF
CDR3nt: TGTGCCTCAGCAAGCGCAGGAGCGAACACCGGGGAGCTGTTTTTT

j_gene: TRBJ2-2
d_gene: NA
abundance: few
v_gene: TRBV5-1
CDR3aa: CASTRGTIITGELFF
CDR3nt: TGCGCCAGCACCCGAGGAACTATTATTACTGGGGAGCTGTTTTTT

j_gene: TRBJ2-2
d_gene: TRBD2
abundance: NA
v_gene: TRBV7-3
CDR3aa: CASSSRTSGGAGELFF
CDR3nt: TGTGCCAGCAGCTCCCGGACTAGCGGGGGGGCCGGGGAGCTGTTTTTT

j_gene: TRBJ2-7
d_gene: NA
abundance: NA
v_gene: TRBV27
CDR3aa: CASSLFGREQYF
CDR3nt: TGTGCCAGCAGTTTATTTGGGAGGGAGCAGTACTTC

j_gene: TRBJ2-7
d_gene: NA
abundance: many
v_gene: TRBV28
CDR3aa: CASSPQGSQVSYEQYF
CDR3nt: TGTGCCAGCAGCCCCCAGGGGAGCCAAGTGTCGTACGAGCAGTACTTC

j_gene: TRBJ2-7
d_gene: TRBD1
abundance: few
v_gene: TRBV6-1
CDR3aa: CASRSDREAYEQYF
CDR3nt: TGTGCCAGCAGATCCGACAGGGAAGCCTACGAGCAGTACTTC

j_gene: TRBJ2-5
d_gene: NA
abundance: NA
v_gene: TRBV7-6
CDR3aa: CASSSTRQRDGETQYF
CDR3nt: TGTGCCAGCAGCTCCACACGACAAAGGGACGGAGAGACCCAGTACTTC

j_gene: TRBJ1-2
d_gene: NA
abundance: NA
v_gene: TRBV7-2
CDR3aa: CASSPRGLGYYGYTF
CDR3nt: TGTGCCAGCAGCCCCCGAGGGTTAGGGTACTATGGCTACACCTTC

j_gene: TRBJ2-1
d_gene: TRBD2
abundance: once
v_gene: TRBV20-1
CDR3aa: CSARAEGRSGGYYNEQFF
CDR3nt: TGCAGTGCTAGAGCTGAGGGGAGGAGCGGGGGCTACTACAATGAGCAGTTCTTC

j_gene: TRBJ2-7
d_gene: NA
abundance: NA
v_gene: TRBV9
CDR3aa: CASRGGSGEQYF
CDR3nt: TGTGCCAGCAGGGGCGGCAGCGGCGAGCAGTACTTC

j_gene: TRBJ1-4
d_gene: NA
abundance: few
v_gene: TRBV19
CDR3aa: CASSTRFNTNEKLFF
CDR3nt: TGTGCCAGTAGTACCCGATTCAACACAAATGAAAAACTGTTTTTT

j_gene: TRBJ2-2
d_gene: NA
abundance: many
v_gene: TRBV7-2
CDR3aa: CASSLAKGRDLFRELFF
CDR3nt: TGTGCCAGCAGCTTGGCTAAGGGGCGCGACCTATTCAGGGAGCTGTTTTTT

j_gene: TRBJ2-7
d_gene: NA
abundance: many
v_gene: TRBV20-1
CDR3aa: CSARPDSPDAGQYF
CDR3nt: TGCAGTGCTAGACCTGACTCCCCGGACGCAGGGCAGTACTTC

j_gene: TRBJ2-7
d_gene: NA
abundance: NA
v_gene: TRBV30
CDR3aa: CAWSGIDKGGYTYEQYF
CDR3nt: TGTGCCTGGAGCGGGATCGACAAAGGGGGTTACACCTACGAGCAGTACTTC

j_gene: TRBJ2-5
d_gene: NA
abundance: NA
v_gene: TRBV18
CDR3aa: CASSPPSRLQETQYF
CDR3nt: TGTGCCAGCTCACCACCGAGTAGACTCCAAGAGACCCAGTACTTC

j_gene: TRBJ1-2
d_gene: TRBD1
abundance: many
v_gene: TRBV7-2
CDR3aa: CASSSYMDRGIGGYTF
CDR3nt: TGTGCCAGCAGCTCCTATATGGACAGGGGGATAGGAGGCTACACCTTC

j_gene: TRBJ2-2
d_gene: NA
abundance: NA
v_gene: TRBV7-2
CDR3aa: CASSLRNHPGELFF
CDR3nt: TGTGCCAGCAGCTTACGAAATCACCCCGGGGAGCTGTTTTTT

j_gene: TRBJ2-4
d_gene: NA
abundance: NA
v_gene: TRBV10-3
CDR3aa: CAISEGRDKNIQYF
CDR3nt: TGTGCCATCAGTGAGGGGCGGGACAAAAACATTCAGTACTTC

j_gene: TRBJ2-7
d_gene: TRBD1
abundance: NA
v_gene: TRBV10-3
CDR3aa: CASSASLLQRTGGKYEQYF
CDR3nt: TGTGCCTCCAGTGCATCCCTGCTTCAACGGACAGGGGGCAAGTACGAGCAGTACTTC

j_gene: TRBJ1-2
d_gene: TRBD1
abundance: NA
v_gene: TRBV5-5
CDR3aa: CASSAEHRGVNYGYTF
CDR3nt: TGTGCCAGCAGCGCCGAACACAGGGGAGTAAACTATGGCTACACCTTC

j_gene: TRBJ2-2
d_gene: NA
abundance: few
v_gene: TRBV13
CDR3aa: CASSFKPTGELFF
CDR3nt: TGTGCCAGCAGCTTTAAGCCTACCGGGGAGCTGTTTTTT

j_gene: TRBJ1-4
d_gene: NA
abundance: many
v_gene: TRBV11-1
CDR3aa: CASSKDRSEIHEKLFF
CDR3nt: TGTGCCAGCAGCAAAGACAGGTCGGAAATTCATGAAAAACTGTTTTTT

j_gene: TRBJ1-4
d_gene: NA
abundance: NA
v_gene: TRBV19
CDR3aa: CASSIATNEKLFF
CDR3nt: TGTGCCAGTAGTATTGCAACTAATGAAAAACTGTTTTTT

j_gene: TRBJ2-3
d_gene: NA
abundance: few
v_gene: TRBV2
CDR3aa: CASSKGILSTDTQYF
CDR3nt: TGTGCCAGCAGTAAGGGTATACTTAGCACAGATACGCAGTATTTT